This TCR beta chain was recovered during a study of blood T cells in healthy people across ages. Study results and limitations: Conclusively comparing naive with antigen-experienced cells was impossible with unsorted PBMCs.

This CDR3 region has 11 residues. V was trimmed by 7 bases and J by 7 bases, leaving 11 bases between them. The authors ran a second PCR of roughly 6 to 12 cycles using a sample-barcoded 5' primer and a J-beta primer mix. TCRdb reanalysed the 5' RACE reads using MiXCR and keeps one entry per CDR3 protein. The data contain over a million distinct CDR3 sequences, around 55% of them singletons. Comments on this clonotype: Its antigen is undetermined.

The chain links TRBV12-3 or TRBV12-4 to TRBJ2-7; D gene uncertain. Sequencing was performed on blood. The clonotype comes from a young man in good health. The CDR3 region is CASTLRNEQYF. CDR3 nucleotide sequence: TGTGCCAGCACGTTAAGGAATGAGCAGTACTTC.